Shown below are 10 T cell receptor beta chains from a single sample sequenced in a study of lymphopenia after photon versus proton radiotherapy. The table came from immunoSEQ multiplex PCR; TCRdb's copy has only in-frame clones and leaves some out. The sample carries under 65,000 clones, approximately 84% recorded once. Sequenced here: peripheral blood, sampled from a patient treated with proton-based radiotherapy. The receptors were sampled from a man aged 60 to 69 with pancreatic cancer.

This chain connects TRBV21-1 to TRBJ1-1; the D segment call TRBD1 is taken from the table without a DNA check. TRBV21-1 is tagged as a pseudogene. The CDR3 totals 13 residues. In nucleotides, the CDR3 is TGTGCCAGCAGCAAAAGGGGCCTACTCGGGGCTTTCTTT. Residues: CASSKRGLLGAFF.

The genes are TRBV4-1 and TRBJ2-3, with D hard to call. The CDR3 length is 14 residues. The V gene's germline CDR1 is MGHRA and CDR2 YSYEKL. V lost 1 base and J lost 4, with 9 bases in between. The CDR3 sequence: CASSQALPSDTQYF. In DNA, the CDR3 is TGCGCCAGCAGCCAAGCTCTTCCATCAGATACGCAGTATTTT.

The sample holds a few counts of this clone. The genes are TRBV5-4 and TRBJ1-2, with 7 bases matching TRBD1. CDR3 length: 14 residues. The ends lost 8 bases at V and 0 bases at J; junction bases unmatched: 7. From germline, CDR1 is SGHNT and CDR2 YYREEE (reference sequence). CDR3 loop: CASHGQAPNYGYTF. CDR3 nucleotide sequence: TGTGCCAGTCATGGACAGGCCCCTAACTATGGCTACACCTTC.

This clone is a singleton in its sample. This chain links TRBV28 with TRBJ1-5; 8 nucleotides line up with TRBD1. This CDR3 contains 14 residues. Germline CDR1 MDHEN, CDR2 SYDVKM. V lost 5 bases, J lost 6 bases, and 6 bases stayed unmatched. CDR3 bases: TGTGCCAGCAGTCCCGGACAGGGCGGTCAGCCCCAGCATTTT. Protein: CASSPGQGGQPQHF. Variable domain in full (rest from reference TRBV28 and TRBJ1-5): DVKVTQSSRYLVKRTGEKVFLECVQDMDHENMFWYRQDPGLGLRLIYFSYDVKMKEKGDIPEGYSVSREKKERFSLILESASTNQTSMYLCASSPGQGGQPQHFGDGTRLSIL.

V and J are TRBV7-2 and TRBJ2-7, with D maybe TRBD1 (5 bases). Per germline, CDR1 SGHTA and CDR2 FQGNSA. Trimming took off 5 bases at V and 2 bases at J, with 22 bases between the two ends. There are 17 residues in the CDR3. The CDR3 DNA sequence: TGTGCCAGCAGCCCCATCCCATCACCTGGCAGGGCCTACGAGCAGTACTTC. This translates into CASSPIPSPGRAYEQYF.

The V call is TRBV7-2, the J call TRBJ1-1; possible D gene TRBD1, 5 bases. Germline V lookup: CDR1 SGHTA, CDR2 FQGNSA. This CDR3 is 14 amino acids long. Trimming cost V 1 base and J 2 bases, with 8 bases left between them. CDR3 region: CASSLDGGNTEAFF. CDR3 nucleotides: TGTGCCAGCAGCTTAGACGGGGGTAACACTGAAGCTTTCTTT.

The V and J genes are TRBV16 and TRBJ1-4; weak D call: TRBD1 (5 bases). This CDR3 comprises 14 residues. Germline CDR1 reads KGHSY; CDR2 reads FQNENV. V lost 4 bases and J lost 3, with 9 bases in between. As DNA, the CDR3 is TGTGCCAGCAGCCGACAGTTCTCTAATGAAAAACTGTTTTTT. Its translation: CASSRQFSNEKLFF.

The V call is TRBV7-8, the J call TRBJ2-1; 9 positions agree with TRBD1. The CDR3 runs to 15 residues. Germline CDR1 and CDR2: SGHVS and FQNEAQ. J was trimmed by 2 bases and V by 4 bases; bases with no gene match: 3. CDR3 nucleotide sequence: TGTGCCAGCAGCTCTAGACAGGGGGCCTACAATGAGCAGTTCTTC. Protein sequence: CASSSRQGAYNEQFF.

The V call is TRBV6-5, the J call TRBJ1-1; weak D call: TRBD1 (5 bases). The CDR3 sequence is 14 residues long. Germline assignment: CDR1 MNHEY and CDR2 SVGAGI. V gave up 7 bases and J gave up 3 bases, with 15 bases separating them. CDR3 in DNA: TGTGCCAGCACCCCGGGGGGGGTGCACACTGAAGCTTTCTTT. It translates to CASTPGGVHTEAFF.

This sequence joins TRBV2 and TRBJ1-1, with D perhaps matching TRBD1 (6 bases). With 11 bases removed from V and 0 bases from J, the gap between germline ends came to 10 bases. Germline CDR1 SNHLY, CDR2 FYNNEI. This CDR3 comprises 12 residues. The CDR3 DNA reads TGTGCCGAGGGGGGGTTGAACACTGAAGCTTTCTTT. This encodes CAEGGLNTEAFF.